These T cell receptor beta chains were read from a single sample in a study of T-cell memory formation after mild COVID-19. TCRdb reanalysed the 5' RACE reads using MiXCR and keeps one entry per CDR3 protein. The table lists around 300,000 distinct CDR3 sequences, about an eighth of them singletons, with about 24% in the top ten. The sequenced sample consisted of PBMCs or a T cell subset sorted from them (not recorded which). Every receptor here comes from a man aged 18 to 35 who had mild COVID-19 (a few samples of this study predate the infection). Cell type and time point are not known. Each CDR3 is given with its conserved first and last residue. A D gene is named only where the DNA matches it firmly. Size is omitted from some rows. Given values are once, few, many or a class for expanded clones.

d_call	v_call	clone_size	j_call	cdr3_aa	cdr3_nt
.	TRBV4-1	many	TRBJ1-1	CASSLRALNTEAFF	TGCGCCAGCAGCCTCAGGGCGCTGAACACTGAAGCTTTCTTT
.	TRBV11-2	few	TRBJ1-1	CASSLNRARVGTEAFF	TGTGCCAGCAGCTTGAACAGGGCGAGGGTGGGCACTGAAGCTTTCTTT
.	TRBV20-1	.	TRBJ1-2	CSAWVKGHMGYTF	TGCAGTGCCTGGGTGAAGGGACATATGGGCTACACCTTC
.	TRBV2	few	TRBJ2-5	CASSEYGLMPTQYF	TGTGCCAGCAGTGAATACGGCTTAATGCCCACCCAGTACTTC
.	TRBV11-2	.	TRBJ1-1	CASSLHRLTEAFF	TGTGCCAGCAGCTTACACCGGTTAACTGAAGCTTTCTTT
.	TRBV15	.	TRBJ2-6	CATSRDWITGPSGANVLTF	TGTGCCACCAGCAGAGATTGGATCACGGGCCCCTCTGGGGCCAACGTCCTGACTTTC
.	TRBV20-1	few	TRBJ1-1	CSAWAGGDTEAFF	TGCAGTGCTTGGGCCGGGGGGGACACTGAAGCTTTCTTT
.	TRBV4-3	few	TRBJ2-7	CASSQDGGPGGEQYF	TGCGCCAGCAGCCAAGACGGGGGGCCCGGGGGCGAGCAGTACTTC
.	TRBV12-3/TRBV12-4	many	TRBJ2-5	CASSPGWETQYF	TGTGCCAGCAGTCCGGGGTGGGAGACCCAGTACTTC
.	TRBV3-1	few	TRBJ2-6	CASSPTALESGANVLTF	TGTGCCAGCAGCCCTACAGCCCTAGAAAGTGGGGCCAACGTCCTGACTTTC
.	TRBV3-2	few	TRBJ2-2	CPSIFANTGELFF	TGTCCTTCTATCTTCGCGAACACCGGGGAGCTGTTTTTT
.	TRBV2	.	TRBJ1-5	CASSKGGGVDRQPQHF	TGTGCCAGCAGTAAAGGCGGGGGGGTTGACCGGCAGCCCCAGCATTTT
TRBD2	TRBV2	.	TRBJ2-1	CASMRTSGGTYEQFF	TGTGCCAGCATGAGGACTAGCGGGGGTACATATGAGCAGTTCTTC
.	TRBV15	few	TRBJ1-2	CATSTAENYGYTF	TGTGCCACCAGCACCGCCGAGAACTATGGCTACACCTTC
.	TRBV20-1	few	TRBJ2-2	CSALAGRRTGELFF	TGCAGTGCTCTAGCTGGGCGTCGCACCGGGGAGCTGTTTTTT
.	TRBV3-1	.	TRBJ2-3	CASSLPGTRTDTQYF	TGTGCCAGCAGCCTACCCGGGACTCGCACAGATACGCAGTATTTT
.	TRBV7-2	few	TRBJ2-4	CASSLGPGQGGNIQYF	TGTGCCAGCAGCTTGGGACCCGGACAGGGAGGGAACATTCAGTACTTC
.	TRBV29-1	.	TRBJ1-2	CSVQQGVNYGYTF	TGCAGCGTTCAACAGGGTGTTAACTATGGCTACACCTTC
.	TRBV4-2	.	TRBJ1-1	CASSQNRDMNTEAFF	TGTGCCAGCAGCCAGAACAGGGACATGAACACTGAAGCTTTCTTT
TRBD1	TRBV4-1	few	TRBJ1-2	CASSQVGTGRYTF	TGCGCCAGCAGCCAAGTGGGGACAGGGCGCTACACCTTC
.	TRBV6-6	.	TRBJ1-1	CASSFGEENTEAFF	TGTGCCAGCAGTTTCGGGGAGGAGAACACTGAAGCTTTCTTT
.	TRBV7-9	few	TRBJ1-1	CASSLDGHNTEAFF	TGTGCCAGCAGCCTCGACGGGCATAACACTGAAGCTTTCTTT
.	TRBV5-1	.	TRBJ2-1	CASSLEVQYNEQFF	TGCGCCAGCAGCTTGGAGGTTCAATACAATGAGCAGTTCTTC
.	TRBV5-1	many	TRBJ1-6	CASSLVGRNSPLHF	TGCGCCAGCAGCTTGGTTGGGAGGAATTCACCCCTCCACTTT
.	TRBV6-1	few	TRBJ1-3	CASSVSRTASGNTIYF	TGTGCCAGCAGTGTATCCCGGACGGCCTCTGGAAACACCATATATTTT
.	TRBV5-1	.	TRBJ2-5	CASSLFSGPQETQYF	TGCGCCAGCAGCTTATTTTCGGGCCCTCAAGAGACCCAGTACTTC
.	TRBV14	few	TRBJ2-6	CASRRTASSGANVLTF	TGTGCCAGCAGAAGGACGGCAAGCTCTGGGGCCAACGTCCTGACTTTC
.	TRBV12-3/TRBV12-4	many	TRBJ2-5	CASNSRRGPETQYF	TGTGCCAGCAACTCAAGGCGGGGGCCAGAGACCCAGTACTTC
.	TRBV5-1	many	TRBJ2-5	CASSWRGLQETQYF	TGCGCCAGCAGCTGGAGGGGATTGCAAGAGACCCAGTACTTC
.	TRBV21-1	.	TRBJ2-5	CASSKDEGGEGETQYF	TGTGCCAGCAGCAAAGACGAGGGGGGCGAAGGGGAGACCCAGTACTTC
TRBD2	TRBV29-1	few	TRBJ2-3	CSVGNRAGGDTQYF	TGCAGCGTTGGTAACAGGGCGGGAGGAGATACGCAGTATTTT
.	TRBV19	.	TRBJ1-5	CASSLPWQEGNQPQHF	TGTGCCAGTAGTCTCCCCTGGCAGGAGGGCAATCAGCCCCAGCATTTT
TRBD2	TRBV6-5	few	TRBJ2-3	CASGRLGGGTDTQYF	TGTGCCAGCGGTCGCCTTGGGGGGGGCACAGATACGCAGTATTTT
.	TRBV12-3/TRBV12-4	.	TRBJ2-5	CASTLQRWETQYF	TGTGCCAGCACCCTACAGCGGTGGGAGACCCAGTACTTC
.	TRBV5-6	.	TRBJ2-5	CASSSGTRETQYF	TGTGCCAGCAGCTCGGGGACTCGAGAGACCCAGTACTTC
TRBD2	TRBV14	.	TRBJ2-3	CASSQGLAAVDTQYF	TGTGCCAGCAGCCAGGGACTAGCGGCGGTAGATACGCAGTATTTT
.	TRBV7-3	.	TRBJ2-1	CASSPGQFDEQFF	TGTGCCAGCAGCCCAGGACAGTTCGATGAGCAGTTCTTC
TRBD1	TRBV7-8	.	TRBJ2-6	CASSLWDRGISSGANVLTF	TGTGCCAGCAGCTTATGGGACAGGGGGATCTCGTCTGGGGCCAACGTCCTGACTTTC
.	TRBV6-2/TRBV6-3	few	TRBJ2-1	CASCLSAHEQFF	TGTGCCAGCTGCCTGTCGGCGCACGAGCAGTTCTTC
.	TRBV11-2	many	TRBJ2-5	CASSHHPAKKETQYF	TGTGCCAGCAGCCACCATCCGGCTAAAAAAGAGACCCAGTACTTC
.	TRBV12-3/TRBV12-4	few	TRBJ1-3	CASSPGTARGENTIYF	TGTGCCAGCAGCCCTGGTACGGCCCGGGGTGAAAACACCATATATTTT
.	TRBV12-3/TRBV12-4	.	TRBJ1-1	CASSRTEKNTEAFF	TGTGCCAGCAGTAGGACAGAGAAGAACACTGAAGCTTTCTTT
.	TRBV30	.	TRBJ2-1	CAWSDLMGVQFF	TGTGCCTGGAGTGACTTGATGGGGGTGCAGTTCTTC
.	TRBV15	.	TRBJ1-1	CATSRAPSSMRTEAFF	TGTGCCACCAGCAGGGCCCCGTCGTCGATGAGGACTGAAGCTTTCTTT
TRBD2	TRBV7-2	.	TRBJ2-5	CASSLVWTSGETQYF	TGTGCCAGCAGCTTAGTGTGGACTAGTGGAGAGACCCAGTACTTC
TRBD2	TRBV7-2	few	TRBJ2-2	CASSLVGGAVTGELFF	TGTGCCAGCAGCTTAGTCGGGGGGGCGGTCACCGGGGAGCTGTTTTTT
.	TRBV4-2	few	TRBJ2-7	CATGKTGYEQYF	TGTGCCACCGGAAAGACCGGCTACGAGCAGTACTTC
.	TRBV12-3/TRBV12-4	few	TRBJ2-1	CASSKQGRGYNEQFF	TGTGCCAGCAGCAAGCAGGGGCGAGGTTACAATGAGCAGTTCTTC
.	TRBV12-3/TRBV12-4	few	TRBJ1-1	CASSLSTGRHTEAFF	TGTGCCAGCAGTCTTTCTACAGGGAGGCACACTGAAGCTTTCTTT
.	TRBV6-5	few	TRBJ2-7	CASRTGGTYEQYF	TGTGCCAGCAGGACGGGGGGCACCTACGAGCAGTACTTC
TRBD1	TRBV5-1	.	TRBJ2-2	CASTTGANTGELFF	TGCGCCAGCACTACAGGGGCGAACACCGGGGAGCTGTTTTTT
TRBD2	TRBV20-1	.	TRBJ2-5	CSAREATSGQETQYF	TGCAGTGCTAGAGAAGCGACTAGCGGCCAAGAGACCCAGTACTTC
.	TRBV6-5	few	TRBJ1-4	CASSYSIRTTNEKLFF	TGTGCCAGCAGTTACTCGATCAGAACAACTAATGAAAAACTGTTTTTT
.	TRBV4-3	many	TRBJ2-6	CASSRNRPLDGSGANVLTF	TGCGCCAGCAGCCGGAACCGACCTTTAGACGGCTCTGGGGCCAACGTCCTGACTTTC
.	TRBV7-2	few	TRBJ1-4	CASGGGATNEKLFF	TGTGCCAGCGGTGGGGGGGCGACTAATGAAAAACTGTTTTTT